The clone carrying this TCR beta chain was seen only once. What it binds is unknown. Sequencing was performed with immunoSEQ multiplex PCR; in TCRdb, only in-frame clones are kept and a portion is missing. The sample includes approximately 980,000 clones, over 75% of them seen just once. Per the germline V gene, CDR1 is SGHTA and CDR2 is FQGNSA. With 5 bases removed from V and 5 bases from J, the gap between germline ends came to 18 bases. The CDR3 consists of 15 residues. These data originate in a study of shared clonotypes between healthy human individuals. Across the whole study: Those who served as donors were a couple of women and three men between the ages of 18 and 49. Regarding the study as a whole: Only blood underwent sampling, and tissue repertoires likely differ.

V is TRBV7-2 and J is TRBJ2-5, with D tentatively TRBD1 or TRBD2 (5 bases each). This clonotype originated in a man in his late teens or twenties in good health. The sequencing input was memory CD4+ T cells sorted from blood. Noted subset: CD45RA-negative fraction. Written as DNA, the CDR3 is TGTGCCAGCAGCACAGTCAGGGAGCGCGGGGAGACCCAGTACTTC. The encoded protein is CASSTVRERGETQYF.